Listed below are T cell receptor beta chains from one sample, sequenced in a study of cytomegalovirus exposure and HLA in healthy donors. Method: immunoSEQ multiplex PCR; TCRdb's copy keeps in-frame clones and lacks some. The repertoire consists of about 340,000 clones, with 86% occurring once and the leading ten covering 0.65% to 0.85%. Sequencing was carried out using PBMCs. These TCRs come from a woman aged 18-29 years in good health and CMV-seronegative. Each CDR3 is given with its conserved first and last residue. D genes are given only for firm matches. Size values are once, few and many counts, or a class for expanded clones, and some rows have none.

v_gene	abundance	j_gene	d_gene	CDR3nt	CDR3aa
TRBV6-6	.	TRBJ1-1	TRBD1	TGTGCCAGCAGTGGACCAGGGGGCACTGAAGCTTTCTTT	CASSGPGGTEAFF
TRBV6-5	.	TRBJ2-1	.	TGTGCCAGCACCCACGGGAATGAGCAGTTCTTC	CASTHGNEQFF
TRBV30	.	TRBJ2-1	.	TGTGCCTGGAGTGTATCCGATGAGCAGTTCTTC	CAWSVSDEQFF
TRBV6-5	.	TRBJ1-2	.	TGTGCCAGCAGGATAGGGGAGGGGACCTATGGCTACACCTTC	CASRIGEGTYGYTF
TRBV7-2	.	TRBJ1-1	.	TGTGCCAGCAGCCGGGACATTAACACTGAAGCTTTCTTT	CASSRDINTEAFF
TRBV6-5	few	TRBJ1-2	TRBD1	TGTGCCAGCAGTTACTCCTTGGGACAGGGGAACTATGGCTACACCTTC	CASSYSLGQGNYGYTF
TRBV9	once	TRBJ2-1	.	TGTGCCAGCATCAAGGAGGCGGGAAATCGATTTGAGCAGTTCTTC	CASIKEAGNRFEQFF
TRBV25-1	.	TRBJ2-7	TRBD2	TGTGCCAGCAGACTCAGCGGGGCCTACGAGCAGTACTTC	CASRLSGAYEQYF
TRBV7-8	.	TRBJ2-7	TRBD1	TGTGCCAGCACTCGGGGACAGGGGGCGGGAGAGCAGTACTTC	CASTRGQGAGEQYF
TRBV11-3	.	TRBJ2-7	.	TGTGCCAGCAGCTTAGCCCCAGGGGCCCCCTACGAGCAGTACTTC	CASSLAPGAPYEQYF
TRBV27	.	TRBJ2-5	TRBD2	TGTGCCAGCAGTTTAATGGGACTAGCGGACCAAGAGACCCAGTACTTC	CASSLMGLADQETQYF
TRBV27	.	TRBJ2-7	TRBD2	TGTGCCAGCAGTTTACGAGGTAGCGGGAGGGCCGATGAGCAGTACTTC	CASSLRGSGRADEQYF
TRBV15	.	TRBJ2-7	TRBD2	TGTGCCACCAGCCAACTAGCGGGAAGTTACGAGCAGTACTTC	CATSQLAGSYEQYF
TRBV9	.	TRBJ1-2	TRBD1	TGTGCCAGCAGCCCAACGACAGGGGCCAATGGCTACACCTTC	CASSPTTGANGYTF
TRBV18	.	TRBJ1-1	TRBD1	TGTGCCAGCTCTTGGACAGGGGAGGAACCCACTGAAGCTTTCTTT	CASSWTGEEPTEAFF
TRBV7-9	.	TRBJ2-1	.	TGTGCCAGCAGCTTAGAGGCAGGGCCCCATGAGCAGTTCTTC	CASSLEAGPHEQFF
TRBV27	.	TRBJ2-7	TRBD2	TGTGCCAGCAGTTTATCTAGCGGGGGTACCTACGAGCAGTACTTC	CASSLSSGGTYEQYF
TRBV5-1	.	TRBJ2-7	.	TGCGCCAGCAGCCCCCCCGGGCTAGCCTCCTACGAGCAGTACTTC	CASSPPGLASYEQYF
TRBV15	.	TRBJ2-7	.	TGTGCCACCAGCAGACCTCTCGGGGAATTCTACGAGCAGTACTTC	CATSRPLGEFYEQYF
TRBV7-9	.	TRBJ2-3	TRBD1	TGTGCCAGCAGCTCCCTCTGGGACAGGGTATCCACAGATACGCAGTATTTT	CASSSLWDRVSTDTQYF
TRBV5-8	.	TRBJ2-7	TRBD2	TGTGCCAGCAGCTCACGGACTAGCGGAACCTACGAGCAGTACTTC	CASSSRTSGTYEQYF
TRBV27	.	TRBJ2-7	.	TGTGCCAGCAGTTTGGGAGGTCTGGCGGGCGAGCAGTACTTC	CASSLGGLAGEQYF
TRBV29-1	.	TRBJ1-3	.	TGCAGCGCTGAATCGGTGGGCTGGGCTGGAAACACCATATATTTT	CSAESVGWAGNTIYF
TRBV4-3	.	TRBJ2-6	TRBD1	TGCGCCAGCAGCCACGCCAGGGGGCCAGGGGCCAACGTCCTGACTTTC	CASSHARGPGANVLTF
TRBV28	.	TRBJ1-1	TRBD1	TGTGCCAGCAGTTGGGGGACAGGGGGGGTATTCACTGAAGCTTTCTTT	CASSWGTGGVFTEAFF
TRBV5-1	.	TRBJ2-5	.	TGCGCCAGCAGCTTGTCGGCAGGGCAAGGGGAGACCCAGTACTTC	CASSLSAGQGETQYF
TRBV11-2	.	TRBJ2-1	TRBD2	TGTGCCAGCAGCCCAGGACTAGCGGGAAGGGACAATGAGCAGTTCTTC	CASSPGLAGRDNEQFF
TRBV2	.	TRBJ1-1	.	TGTGCCAGCAGAAGGGACACCCAAGCGAACACTGAAGCTTTCTTT	CASRRDTQANTEAFF
TRBV9	.	TRBJ2-3	.	TGTGCCAGCAGCGTAGCTGTAGTAGATACGCAGTATTTT	CASSVAVVDTQYF
TRBV18	.	TRBJ1-5	TRBD1	TGTGCCAGCTCACCCGGTGGGACAGATAGCAATCAGCCCCAGCATTTT	CASSPGGTDSNQPQHF
TRBV7-8	.	TRBJ1-5	TRBD1	TGTGCCAGCAGCTTAGGGACAGGGATCAATCAGCCCCAGCATTTT	CASSLGTGINQPQHF
TRBV28	few	TRBJ1-2	TRBD1	TGTGCCAGCCGAAATCCGACAGGGGTAGGAAACTATGGCTACACCTTC	CASRNPTGVGNYGYTF
TRBV6-1	.	TRBJ2-5	TRBD1	TGTGCCAGCAATCGACAGGGTACGGCGTCGACCCAGTACTTC	CASNRQGTASTQYF
TRBV9	.	TRBJ2-1	TRBD2	TGTGCCAGCAGCGTAGGCGCTAGCGGGAGAGCTAGCTCCTACAATGAGCAGTTCTTC	CASSVGASGRASSYNEQFF
TRBV7-9	.	TRBJ1-1	.	TGTGCCAGCAGCTCAATAGAGAACACTGAAGCTTTCTTT	CASSSIENTEAFF
TRBV7-2	.	TRBJ2-7	.	TGTGCCAGCAGCCTCCAGCTCACCCTCGGGGGCTCCTACGAGCAGTACTTC	CASSLQLTLGGSYEQYF
TRBV7-7	.	TRBJ2-6	.	TGTGCCAGCAGCTATATTCCCCGGGACAACCGGGACGGGCACTCTGGGGCCAACGTCCTGACTTTC	CASSYIPRDNRDGHSGANVLTF
TRBV27	.	TRBJ1-2	.	TGTGCCAGCAGTTTAGGAGGCGGCTATGGCTACACCTTC	CASSLGGGYGYTF
TRBV27	.	TRBJ2-7	TRBD2	TGTGCCAGCAGCCCGTCCCTACTAGCGGTCAGCTCCTACGAGCAGTACTTC	CASSPSLLAVSSYEQYF
TRBV7-9	.	TRBJ1-1	.	TGTGCCAGCAGCTTACTAACAGGGTACTATGAAGCTTTCTTT	CASSLLTGYYEAFF
TRBV6-6	.	TRBJ2-7	TRBD2	TGTGCCAGCAGTTATTCGACCGCTATAGCGGGAGTGCAGTACTTC	CASSYSTAIAGVQYF
TRBV2	.	TRBJ2-7	TRBD2	TGTGCCAGCAGTGCGGGGGGGGTCTCCTACGAGCAGTACTTC	CASSAGGVSYEQYF
TRBV4-2	.	TRBJ1-2	.	TGTGCCAGCAGCCAGACGGACAGCTCTAACTATGGCTACACCTTC	CASSQTDSSNYGYTF
TRBV28	.	TRBJ1-2	.	TGTGCCAGCAGTTATCGACAGAACTATGGCTACACCTTC	CASSYRQNYGYTF
TRBV28	.	TRBJ2-7	TRBD1	TGTGCCAGCAGTTTACCGACAGGGGGCTTCGGCGAGCAGTACTTC	CASSLPTGGFGEQYF